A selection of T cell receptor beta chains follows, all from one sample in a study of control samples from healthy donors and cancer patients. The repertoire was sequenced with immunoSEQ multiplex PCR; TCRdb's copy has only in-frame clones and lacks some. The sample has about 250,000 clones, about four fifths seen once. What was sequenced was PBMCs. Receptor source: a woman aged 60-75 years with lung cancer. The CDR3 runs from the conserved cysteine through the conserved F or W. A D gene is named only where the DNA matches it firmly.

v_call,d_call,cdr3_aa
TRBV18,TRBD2,CASSPPAGGSGNEQFF
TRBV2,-,CASISSGPGGGNEQFF
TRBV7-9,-,CASSHKVGSNTQYF
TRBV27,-,CASSYARAANYGYTF
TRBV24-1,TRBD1,CATSDLGQGGYNEQFF
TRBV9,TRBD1,CASSVQGQGYTDTQYF
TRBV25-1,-,CASSEYPEGTEAFF
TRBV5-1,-,CASSASGTVGSYEQYF
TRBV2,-,CASSESLDGEKLFF
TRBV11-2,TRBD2,CASSSVAGGSYEQYF
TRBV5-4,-,CASSGGIVTEAFF
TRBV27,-,CASRGEETQYF
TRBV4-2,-,CASSLRDKDTGELFF
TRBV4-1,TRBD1,CASSQDFRTGSGNTIYF
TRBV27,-,CASVSYNEQFF
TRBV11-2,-,CASSPAGAAGLKKLFF
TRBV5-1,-,CASSLVPGTNEKLFF
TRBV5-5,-,CASSLAAALQETQYF
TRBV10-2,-,CASSELQGEQYF
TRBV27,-,CASSGPLNEKLFF
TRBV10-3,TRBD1,CATRTGGSSYEQYF
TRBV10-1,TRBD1,CAAPHYWTGVGANVLTF
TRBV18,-,CASSPSRGLGQPQHF
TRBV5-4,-,CASSLGDTRGYTF
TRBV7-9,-,CASSSDGGRQPQHF
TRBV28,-,CASRSGGGTLYGYTF
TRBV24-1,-,CATSDSRRTQYF
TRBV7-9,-,CASSLAGVTDTQYF
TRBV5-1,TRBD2,CASSDLRLAVWEQFF
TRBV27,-,CASSFFFTPDSYNEQFF
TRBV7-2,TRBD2,CASSFRAGGPSDTQYF